Listed below are T cell receptor beta chains from one sample, sequenced in a study of shared clonotypes between healthy human individuals. Sequencing used immunoSEQ multiplex PCR; TCRdb keeps in-frame clones, though not all of them. This sample yields roughly 2,500,000 clones, of which over 85% are seen a single time; 0.35% to 0.45% belongs to the top ten. Material: naive CD4+ T cells from PBMCs. The receptor source for this set is a man between 18 and 35 years old in good health. Some clones in this sample may be carry-over from other donors' samples. Each CDR3 is given with its conserved first and last residue. Each record gives: V gene, D gene, J gene, clone size, CDR3 protein, CDR3 DNA. A D gene is named only where the DNA matches it firmly. Clone sizes are given selectively: once, few, many, or a class where the clone is expanded.

V gene: TRBV14; D gene: NA; J gene: TRBJ2-7; clone size: NA; CDR3 protein: CASSQEIGVAYEQYF; CDR3 DNA: TGTGCCAGCAGCCAAGAGATCGGTGTGGCCTACGAGCAGTACTTC
V gene: TRBV28; D gene: NA; J gene: TRBJ1-1; clone size: NA; CDR3 protein: CASSLYQNTEAFF; CDR3 DNA: TGTGCCAGCAGTTTATACCAGAACACTGAAGCTTTCTTT
V gene: TRBV28; D gene: NA; J gene: TRBJ1-5; clone size: NA; CDR3 protein: CASSFSWGQPQHF; CDR3 DNA: TGTGCCAGCAGTTTTTCGTGGGGACAGCCCCAGCATTTT
V gene: TRBV9; D gene: NA; J gene: TRBJ1-4; clone size: NA; CDR3 protein: CASSTRPLPEKLFF; CDR3 DNA: TGTGCCAGCAGCACCCGTCCCTTACCCGAAAAACTGTTTTTT
V gene: TRBV7-2; D gene: TRBD2; J gene: TRBJ2-3; clone size: NA; CDR3 protein: CASWEGNRNTQYF; CDR3 DNA: TGTGCCAGCTGGGAGGGTAATAGAAATACGCAGTATTTT
V gene: TRBV7-2; D gene: NA; J gene: TRBJ1-5; clone size: NA; CDR3 protein: CASSFFPQPQHF; CDR3 DNA: TGTGCCAGCAGCTTTTTCCCCCAGCCCCAGCATTTT
V gene: TRBV27; D gene: NA; J gene: TRBJ1-3; clone size: NA; CDR3 protein: CASSPLWGNSGNTIYF; CDR3 DNA: TGTGCCAGCTCCCCCTTATGGGGGAACTCTGGAAACACCATATATTTT
V gene: TRBV5-1; D gene: NA; J gene: TRBJ2-2; clone size: NA; CDR3 protein: CASTDSPSTGELFF; CDR3 DNA: TGCGCCAGCACGGACAGTCCTTCTACCGGGGAGCTGTTTTTT
V gene: TRBV6-5; D gene: NA; J gene: TRBJ2-1; clone size: NA; CDR3 protein: CASSPGRSYNEQFF; CDR3 DNA: TGTGCCAGCAGTCCGGGGAGGTCCTACAATGAGCAGTTCTTC
V gene: TRBV4-2; D gene: TRBD2; J gene: TRBJ2-2; clone size: NA; CDR3 protein: CASSHLTSGPANTGELFF; CDR3 DNA: TGTGCCAGCAGCCATCTGACTAGCGGGCCGGCGAACACCGGGGAGCTGTTTTTT
V gene: TRBV4-1; D gene: NA; J gene: TRBJ2-7; clone size: NA; CDR3 protein: CASSQDYRTYEQYF; CDR3 DNA: TGCGCCAGCAGCCAAGATTACAGGACCTACGAGCAGTACTTC
V gene: TRBV5-1; D gene: NA; J gene: TRBJ1-5; clone size: NA; CDR3 protein: CASSFIECLGNPHQPQHF; CDR3 DNA: TGCGCCAGCAGCTTTATTGAATGTCTTGGGAACCCTCATCAGCCCCAGCATTTT
V gene: TRBV7-3; D gene: NA; J gene: TRBJ2-1; clone size: NA; CDR3 protein: CASSLGVGEQFF; CDR3 DNA: TGTGCCAGCAGCTTAGGGGTCGGTGAGCAGTTCTTC
V gene: TRBV25-1; D gene: NA; J gene: TRBJ2-2; clone size: NA; CDR3 protein: CASAAPQRVNTGELFF; CDR3 DNA: TGTGCCAGCGCTGCCCCCCAGCGGGTGAACACCGGGGAGCTGTTTTTT
V gene: TRBV29-1; D gene: TRBD2; J gene: TRBJ2-7; clone size: NA; CDR3 protein: CSATQGLAVSEQYF; CDR3 DNA: TGCAGCGCTACACAAGGACTAGCGGTAAGCGAGCAGTACTTC
V gene: TRBV20-1; D gene: NA; J gene: TRBJ2-5; clone size: NA; CDR3 protein: CSAQTGETQYF; CDR3 DNA: TGCAGTGCGCAGACGGGAGAGACCCAGTACTTC
V gene: TRBV18; D gene: NA; J gene: TRBJ2-5; clone size: NA; CDR3 protein: CASSPWRQETQYF; CDR3 DNA: TGTGCCAGCTCACCATGGAGGCAAGAGACCCAGTACTTC
V gene: TRBV5-5; D gene: NA; J gene: TRBJ2-1; clone size: NA; CDR3 protein: CASRVTTNSYNEQFF; CDR3 DNA: TGTGCCAGCAGGGTTACTACAAACTCCTACAATGAGCAGTTCTTC
V gene: TRBV18; D gene: NA; J gene: TRBJ2-5; clone size: NA; CDR3 protein: CASSPYSQETQYF; CDR3 DNA: TGTGCCAGCTCACCCTACTCGCAAGAGACCCAGTACTTC
V gene: TRBV28; D gene: TRBD1; J gene: TRBJ1-4; clone size: once; CDR3 protein: CASSFPQGARKLFF; CDR3 DNA: TGTGCCAGCAGTTTCCCACAGGGGGCTAGGAAACTGTTTTTT
V gene: TRBV5-4; D gene: TRBD2; J gene: TRBJ2-7; clone size: NA; CDR3 protein: CASSPGGAGVPYEQYF; CDR3 DNA: TGTGCCAGCAGCCCCGGGGGGGCGGGGGTCCCCTACGAGCAGTACTTC
V gene: TRBV28; D gene: TRBD1; J gene: TRBJ2-5; clone size: NA; CDR3 protein: CASRTGGRETQYF; CDR3 DNA: TGTGCCAGCAGGACAGGGGGACGAGAGACCCAGTACTTC
V gene: TRBV19; D gene: NA; J gene: TRBJ1-1; clone size: NA; CDR3 protein: CASSPLPYTEAFF; CDR3 DNA: TGTGCCAGTAGCCCCTTACCGTACACTGAAGCTTTCTTT
V gene: TRBV5-1; D gene: NA; J gene: TRBJ1-3; clone size: NA; CDR3 protein: CASSPRGREGPSGNTIYF; CDR3 DNA: TGCGCCAGCAGCCCCCGGGGCAGGGAGGGACCCTCTGGAAACACCATATATTTT
V gene: TRBV18; D gene: NA; J gene: TRBJ2-7; clone size: NA; CDR3 protein: CASSPGKGTYEQYF; CDR3 DNA: TGTGCCAGCTCACCCGGTAAGGGGACCTACGAGCAGTACTTC
V gene: TRBV15; D gene: NA; J gene: TRBJ2-2; clone size: NA; CDR3 protein: CATSRGTGTGELFF; CDR3 DNA: TGTGCCACCAGCAGAGGGACTGGTACCGGGGAGCTGTTTTTT
V gene: TRBV6-5; D gene: NA; J gene: TRBJ1-1; clone size: NA; CDR3 protein: CASTGRGRSEAFF; CDR3 DNA: TGTGCCAGCACCGGCAGGGGCAGATCTGAAGCTTTCTTT
V gene: TRBV14; D gene: NA; J gene: TRBJ2-6; clone size: NA; CDR3 protein: CASSQDHPGANVLTF; CDR3 DNA: TGTGCCAGCAGCCAAGATCATCCTGGGGCCAACGTCCTGACTTTC
V gene: TRBV6-6; D gene: NA; J gene: TRBJ1-5; clone size: NA; CDR3 protein: CASSSAGSNQPQHF; CDR3 DNA: TGTGCCAGCAGTTCGGCGGGGAGTAACCAGCCCCAGCATTTT
V gene: TRBV6-1; D gene: TRBD2; J gene: TRBJ2-3; clone size: NA; CDR3 protein: CASSDPAGVTDTQYF; CDR3 DNA: TGTGCCAGCAGTGACCCAGCGGGAGTTACAGATACGCAGTATTTT
V gene: TRBV9; D gene: TRBD2; J gene: TRBJ2-1; clone size: NA; CDR3 protein: CASSLRTSGFSYNEQFF; CDR3 DNA: TGTGCCAGCAGCCTGAGGACTAGCGGGTTCTCCTACAATGAGCAGTTCTTC
V gene: TRBV7-9; D gene: TRBD2; J gene: TRBJ2-2; clone size: NA; CDR3 protein: CASSLRSRAGGLGTGELFF; CDR3 DNA: TGTGCCAGCAGCTTAAGGTCGCGCGCGGGAGGGCTTGGAACCGGGGAGCTGTTTTTT
V gene: TRBV28; D gene: NA; J gene: TRBJ1-2; clone size: NA; CDR3 protein: CASSSTARYGYTF; CDR3 DNA: TGTGCCAGCAGTTCGACCGCGAGGTATGGCTACACCTTC
V gene: TRBV5-4; D gene: NA; J gene: TRBJ2-1; clone size: NA; CDR3 protein: CASSRDSYNEQFF; CDR3 DNA: TGTGCCAGCAGCCGGGACTCCTACAATGAGCAGTTCTTC
V gene: TRBV18; D gene: NA; J gene: TRBJ2-7; clone size: NA; CDR3 protein: CASSIDTYEQYF; CDR3 DNA: TGTGCCAGCTCAATCGACACCTACGAGCAGTACTTC
V gene: TRBV7-2; D gene: NA; J gene: TRBJ2-7; clone size: NA; CDR3 protein: CASSLAGVGSYEQYF; CDR3 DNA: TGTGCCAGCAGCTTAGCGGGAGTCGGATCCTACGAGCAGTACTTC
V gene: TRBV11-3; D gene: NA; J gene: TRBJ2-2; clone size: NA; CDR3 protein: CASSLRGATGELFF; CDR3 DNA: TGTGCCAGCAGCTTACGAGGGGCCACCGGGGAGCTGTTTTTT
V gene: TRBV25-1; D gene: NA; J gene: TRBJ2-1; clone size: NA; CDR3 protein: CASSESRLGMPHEQFF; CDR3 DNA: TGTGCCAGCAGTGAATCTAGACTAGGGATGCCCCATGAGCAGTTCTTC
V gene: TRBV27; D gene: NA; J gene: TRBJ2-7; clone size: NA; CDR3 protein: CASTRDGTYEQYF; CDR3 DNA: TGTGCCAGCACTCGGGACGGTACCTACGAGCAGTACTTC
V gene: TRBV14; D gene: NA; J gene: TRBJ1-1; clone size: NA; CDR3 protein: CASSQDLTLEAFF; CDR3 DNA: TGTGCCAGCAGCCAAGATCTGACATTGGAAGCTTTCTTT
V gene: TRBV28; D gene: NA; J gene: TRBJ2-3; clone size: NA; CDR3 protein: CASSNPITRDTQYF; CDR3 DNA: TGTGCCAGCAGTAATCCGATTACCAGAGATACGCAGTATTTT
V gene: TRBV5-1; D gene: NA; J gene: TRBJ1-2; clone size: NA; CDR3 protein: CASSPRRGPGHTF; CDR3 DNA: TGCGCCAGCAGCCCACGGCGGGGCCCGGGACACACCTTC
V gene: TRBV10-1; D gene: NA; J gene: TRBJ2-7; clone size: NA; CDR3 protein: CASSDGTAVSEQYF; CDR3 DNA: TGCGCCAGCAGTGATGGGACCGCCGTGTCCGAGCAGTACTTC
V gene: TRBV7-8; D gene: NA; J gene: TRBJ1-2; clone size: NA; CDR3 protein: CASSLRQANYGYTF; CDR3 DNA: TGTGCCAGCAGCTTAAGACAGGCTAACTATGGCTACACCTTC